The entry below gives a single TCR beta chain sequence along with its context. The antigen is not known. Time point reported: late sampling 161 to 241 days after vaccination in a few convalescent patients. Treatment in this sample: approximately nine-day PBMC culture with coronavirus spike peptide pools or control peptides (ViraFEST assay). V lost 6 bases, J lost 6 bases, and 6 bases stayed unmatched. There are 13 residues in the CDR3. In germline, CDR1 is SQVTM, CDR2 ANQGSEA. The data belong to a study of vaccination and CD4 T cells after COVID-19. Study information: Post-COVID sampling occurred a median approximately 93 days after diagnosis (range 35 to 161). Cells were stimulated with overlapping spike peptide pools from SARS-CoV-2, HCoV-NL63, HCoV-OC43 and HCoV-229E. Study findings and constraints: Median SARS-CoV-2-reactive clonotype numbers rose nonsignificantly, roughly 21 to 38.

Cultured CD4+ T-cell DNA underwent Oncomine TCR Beta short-read sequencing. TCRdb redid the calling of the PCR reads with MiXCR, one entry per CDR3 protein. The table has around 25,000 distinct CDR3 sequences, 25% to 35% seen once; the top ten hold roughly 7.2%. The clonotype was recovered from a human donor who had recovered from COVID-19. The sequences come from CD4+ T cells from blood, cultured in vitro, collected about 7 months after SARS-CoV-2 vaccination. The chain employs TRBV29-1 and TRBJ2-5; 11 nucleotides match TRBD2. The CDR3 region has the DNA TGCAGCGTAAGACTAGCGGGACAAAAGACCCAGTACTTC. It translates to CSVRLAGQKTQYF.